These T cell receptor beta chains were read from a single sample in a study of control samples from healthy donors and cancer patients. Clones were sequenced by immunoSEQ multiplex PCR, and TCRdb holds only the in-frame ones, with some missing. Among approximately 100,000 clones listed, almost 90% were seen once. The sequencing input was blood. These TCRs come from a man aged 25 to 40 in good health. Each CDR3 is given with its conserved first and last residue. A D gene is named only where the DNA matches it firmly. Size is omitted from some rows. Given values are once, few, many or a class for expanded clones.

clone_size,cdr3_length,v_call,j_call,d_call,cdr3_aa,cdr3_nt
-,14,TRBV18,TRBJ2-7,-,CASSFRGESYEQYF,TGTGCCAGCTCCTTTCGGGGTGAGTCCTACGAGCAGTACTTC
once,15,TRBV2,TRBJ1-6,TRBD1,CASRTGGGGNSPLHF,TGTGCCAGCAGGACAGGGGGCGGAGGTAATTCACCCCTCCACTTT
-,18,TRBV21-1,TRBJ2-7,-,CASSKVRWTGESSYEQYF,TGTGCCAGCAGCAAAGTACGGTGGACAGGTGAAAGCTCCTACGAGCAGTACTTC
-,19,TRBV7-8,TRBJ2-3,TRBD2,CASSLALLAGGDSTDTQYF,TGTGCCAGCAGCTTAGCGTTACTAGCGGGAGGGGACAGCACAGATACGCAGTATTTT
-,11,TRBV30,TRBJ1-2,-,CAWNYRDGYTF,TGTGCCTGGAATTACAGGGATGGCTACACCTTC
-,15,TRBV18,TRBJ2-7,TRBD2,CASSPTSGSSYEQYF,TGTGCCAGCTCACCGACTAGCGGGAGTTCCTACGAGCAGTACTTC
-,14,TRBV6-4,TRBJ2-2,-,CASRAHRETGELFF,TGTGCCAGCAGAGCCCACAGGGAAACCGGGGAGCTGTTTTTT
-,13,TRBV14,TRBJ2-7,-,CASSQHTRVEQYF,TGTGCCAGCAGCCAACATACGCGGGTCGAGCAGTACTTC
-,14,TRBV7-8,TRBJ2-7,TRBD1,CASSLRDSPIEQYF,TGTGCCAGCAGCTTACGGGACAGTCCCATCGAGCAGTACTTC
once,15,TRBV2,TRBJ2-2,TRBD2,CASETGLAGNGELFF,TGTGCCAGCGAGACGGGACTAGCGGGAAACGGGGAGCTGTTTTTT
-,18,TRBV21-1,TRBJ1-5,-,CASRIDRGPRASNQPQHF,TGTGCCAGCAGAATCGACAGGGGCCCCCGGGCGAGCAATCAGCCCCAGCATTTT
-,14,TRBV9,TRBJ1-5,TRBD1,CASSRGGWNQPQHF,TGTGCCAGCAGCCGAGGGGGCTGGAATCAGCCCCAGCATTTT
-,16,TRBV15,TRBJ1-5,TRBD1,CATSKGEGQGDQPQHF,TGTGCCACCAGCAAAGGGGAGGGACAGGGTGATCAGCCCCAGCATTTT
-,16,TRBV19,TRBJ2-1,TRBD2,CASSNLAGDLYNEQFF,TGTGCCAGTAGTAACCTAGCGGGAGACCTTTACAATGAGCAGTTCTTC
-,14,TRBV6-5,TRBJ2-7,TRBD1,CASSPGQGLYEQYF,TGTGCCAGCAGCCCGGGACAGGGGTTGTACGAGCAGTACTTC
-,14,TRBV7-9,TRBJ2-7,-,CASSLYPGAYEQYF,TGTGCCAGCAGCTTATATCCAGGGGCCTACGAGCAGTACTTC
-,13,TRBV28,TRBJ1-2,TRBD1,CASSLPTGGGYTF,TGTGCCAGCAGTTTACCGACAGGGGGAGGCTACACCTTC
-,17,TRBV18,TRBJ2-2,TRBD2,CASSQTSGGPNTGELFF,TGTGCCAGCTCCCAGACTAGCGGGGGCCCGAACACCGGGGAGCTGTTTTTT
-,15,TRBV5-1,TRBJ1-5,-,CASSLDGSGQQPQHF,TGCGCCAGCAGCTTGGACGGGTCGGGGCAACAGCCCCAGCATTTT
-,14,TRBV5-1,TRBJ2-2,-,CASSLGANTGELFF,TGCGCCAGCAGCTTGGGTGCGAACACCGGGGAGCTGTTTTTT
-,15,TRBV15,TRBJ2-7,TRBD1,CATSSRLSGGDEQYF,TGTGCCACCAGCAGTCGCTTATCAGGGGGCGACGAGCAGTACTTC
few,13,TRBV28,TRBJ1-5,TRBD1,CASRRTGGQPQHF,TGTGCCAGCAGACGGACAGGGGGTCAGCCCCAGCATTTT
once,13,TRBV4-1,TRBJ1-5,-,CASSPGVVQPQHF,TGCGCCAGCAGCCCGGGTGTTGTTCAGCCCCAGCATTTT
-,15,TRBV29-1,TRBJ2-1,-,CSARGRESSYNEQFF,TGCAGCGCTAGAGGGCGCGAGAGCTCCTACAATGAGCAGTTCTTC
-,12,TRBV28,TRBJ1-2,-,CASRQGRNGYTF,TGTGCCAGCAGGCAGGGGAGAAACGGCTACACCTTC
-,14,TRBV5-1,TRBJ2-3,-,CASSSSGRTDTQYF,TGCGCCAGCAGTAGCAGTGGGCGGACAGATACGCAGTATTTT
-,17,TRBV7-9,TRBJ1-1,TRBD1,CASSLDWTGGLGTEAFF,TGTGCCAGCAGCTTAGACTGGACAGGGGGCTTGGGCACTGAAGCTTTCTTT
once,15,TRBV28,TRBJ2-7,-,CASSFPTAPGYEQYF,TGTGCCAGCAGTTTCCCGACCGCCCCGGGTTACGAGCAGTACTTC
-,12,TRBV2,TRBJ1-5,-,CASGLEDQPQHF,TGTGCCAGCGGACTGGAAGATCAGCCCCAGCATTTT
once,12,TRBV28,TRBJ2-1,-,CASPGQNNEQFF,TGTGCCAGCCCCGGACAGAACAATGAGCAGTTCTTC
-,15,TRBV30,TRBJ2-5,TRBD1,CAWSAGTAHPETQYF,TGTGCCTGGAGTGCGGGGACAGCCCATCCAGAGACCCAGTACTTC
-,14,TRBV9,TRBJ2-1,-,CASSALARTYEQFF,TGTGCCAGCAGCGCCCTAGCAAGAACGTATGAGCAGTTCTTC
once,14,TRBV18,TRBJ2-5,-,CASSLGTSQETQYF,TGTGCCAGCTCACTAGGGACATCCCAAGAGACCCAGTACTTC
-,16,TRBV7-3,TRBJ2-1,-,CASSLLPGGQNNEQFF,TGTGCCAGCAGCTTACTTCCCGGGGGACAGAACAATGAGCAGTTCTTC
-,15,TRBV7-9,TRBJ2-5,-,CASRKVAPEAETQYF,TGTGCCAGCAGAAAAGTAGCGCCGGAGGCGGAGACCCAGTACTTC
-,15,TRBV24-1,TRBJ2-5,-,CATSDPDRYQETQYF,TGTGCCACCAGTGACCCAGACAGGTACCAAGAGACCCAGTACTTC
-,15,TRBV7-9,TRBJ1-2,-,CASSRSTAMNYGYTF,TGTGCCAGCAGCCGATCGACAGCGATGAACTATGGCTACACCTTC
-,16,TRBV11-2,TRBJ2-2,-,CASSPPTGRNTGELFF,TGTGCCAGCAGCCCCCCCACCGGGAGGAACACCGGGGAGCTGTTTTTT
-,15,TRBV12-2,TRBJ2-7,-,CASRTSQGGAHEQYF,TGTGCAAGTCGCACCTCGCAGGGGGGGGCACACGAGCAGTACTTC
-,13,TRBV19,TRBJ1-2,-,CASSIGQGYGYTF,TGTGCCAGTAGTATAGGTCAGGGATATGGCTACACCTTC
-,13,TRBV29-1,TRBJ2-5,TRBD1,CSGTGQGSETQYF,TGCAGCGGAACGGGACAGGGGAGCGAGACCCAGTACTTC
-,16,TRBV7-9,TRBJ1-4,-,CASSLVGGGSNEKLFF,TGTGCCAGCAGCTTAGTCGGTGGGGGTAGTAATGAAAAACTGTTTTTT
-,14,TRBV7-2,TRBJ1-2,-,CASSTRVGLMDYTF,TGTGCCAGCAGCACTAGGGTAGGGCTTATGGACTACACCTTC
-,14,TRBV5-1,TRBJ1-2,-,CASSLGQGMVGYTF,TGCGCCAGCAGCTTGGGCCAGGGAATGGTCGGCTACACCTTC
-,16,TRBV5-1,TRBJ1-4,TRBD1,CASSLYRGDTNEKLFF,TGCGCCAGCAGCCTATACAGGGGTGATACTAATGAAAAACTGTTTTTT
-,17,TRBV9,TRBJ2-2,-,CASSAPVHGRNTGELFF,TGTGCCAGCAGCGCCCCCGTGCACGGGAGAAACACCGGGGAGCTGTTTTTT
-,14,TRBV28,TRBJ1-4,-,CASSYLRGIEKLFF,TGTGCCAGCAGTTACCTCAGGGGAATAGAAAAACTGTTTTTT
-,14,TRBV4-3,TRBJ1-2,-,CASSQGDRNYGYTF,TGCGCCAGCAGCCAAGGTGACAGAAACTATGGCTACACCTTC
-,15,TRBV29-1,TRBJ2-7,TRBD2,CSVEGPLAGRLEQYF,TGCAGCGTTGAAGGCCCTCTAGCGGGACGCCTCGAGCAGTACTTC
-,17,TRBV5-4,TRBJ2-1,TRBD2,CASSPGLAGSSYNEQFF,TGTGCCAGCAGCCCGGGACTAGCGGGAAGCTCCTACAATGAGCAGTTCTTC
-,15,TRBV10-3,TRBJ1-5,TRBD1,CAISEETGIYQPQHF,TGTGCCATCAGTGAGGAGACAGGGATTTATCAGCCCCAGCATTTT
-,15,TRBV2,TRBJ1-4,-,CASSDSLGESKKLFF,TGTGCCAGCAGTGACTCCCTTGGGGAAAGTAAAAAACTGTTTTTT
-,15,TRBV27,TRBJ2-7,TRBD1,CASSFHGQGIYEQYF,TGTGCCAGCAGTTTCCATGGACAGGGAATCTACGAGCAGTACTTC
once,15,TRBV10-3,TRBJ1-1,TRBD1,CASNRGQGMNTEAFF,TGTGCCTCGAACCGGGGACAGGGAATGAACACTGAAGCTTTCTTT